What follows describes a single T cell receptor beta chain. Germline CDR1 reads SNHLY; CDR2 reads FYNNEI. V lost 0 bases and J lost 0; bases outside the gene matches: 8. The CDR3 is 18 amino acids. This sample is part of a study of blood T cell repertoires in COVID-19. Study information: COVID-19 samples, acute and convalescent, were from the United States, Italy and Spain. In each case, the material was cDNA or gDNA derived from T cells, B-cell-depleted T cells, or PBMCs.

In the authors' workflow: Nucleated cell number was recorded as an estimate derived from reference gene primer amplification. The repertoire was sequenced with immunoSEQ multiplex PCR; TCRdb's copy has only in-frame clones and lacks some. The V and J calls and clone size were taken over from that table, and D and trimming were inferred from the DNA. Of about 160,000 clones in the sample, approximately 88% were seen once. What was sequenced was peripheral blood. The receptor was derived from an elderly woman with active or convalescent COVID-19. This rearrangement joins TRBV2 to TRBJ1-1; 9 bases agree with TRBD1. The CDR3 loop reads CASSEAPPTGGLNTEAFF. CDR3 nucleotides: TGTGCCAGCAGTGAAGCACCTCCGACAGGGGGATTGAACACTGAAGCTTTCTTT.